The present T cell receptor beta chain was sequenced within a study of CD8 T cells in Susac syndrome. General study points: The authors found about 17 Susac-specific public clones in total CD8+ repertoires and five or six in CD8+ TEMRA repertoires. Clonal expansion was present among Susac CD8+ cells. This expansion reached its peak in TEMRA cells and in active patients.

Patients with Susac syndrome met the recently defined diagnostic criteria for definite or probable disease. In germline, CDR1 is SGDLS, CDR2 YYNGEE. CDR3 length equals 16 residues. Random hexamers served to reverse transcribe roughly 0.5 to 1 ug RNA. Coverage of TCR beta CDR3 amplification by immunoSEQ multiplex PCR extended to 54 Vbeta and 13 Jbeta. TCRdb reprocessed the immunoSEQ multiplex PCR reads via MiXCR and lists one record per CDR3 protein. The sample yields about 130,000 distinct CDR3 sequences, more than 90% seen once. In the case of this clonotype: Its antigen is unknown. One end of the junction is discordant with germline, which a read error may explain.

This chain joins TRBV9 and TRBJ2-1, with TRBD1 matching 9 bases. This TCR derives from a human donor with Susac syndrome. The specimen was CD8+ T cells from PBMCs. CDR3 sequence: CASSAADRGSHNEQFF. CDR3 DNA: TGTGCCAGCAGCGCGGCGGACAGGGGCTCCCACAATGAGCAGTTCTTC.